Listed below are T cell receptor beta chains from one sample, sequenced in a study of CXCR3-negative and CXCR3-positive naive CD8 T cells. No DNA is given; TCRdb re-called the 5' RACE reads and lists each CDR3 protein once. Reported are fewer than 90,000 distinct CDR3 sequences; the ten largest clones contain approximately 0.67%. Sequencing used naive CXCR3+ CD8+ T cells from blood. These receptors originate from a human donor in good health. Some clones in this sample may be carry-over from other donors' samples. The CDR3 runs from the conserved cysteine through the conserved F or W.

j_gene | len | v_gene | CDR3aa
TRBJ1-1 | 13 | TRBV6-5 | CASKAGRKTEAFF
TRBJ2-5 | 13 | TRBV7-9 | CASSSGQAETQYF
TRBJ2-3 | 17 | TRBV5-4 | CASSLGGARSGRETQYF
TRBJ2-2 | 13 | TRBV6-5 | CASSYGGAGELFF
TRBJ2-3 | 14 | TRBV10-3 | CAINNIGEGNTQYF
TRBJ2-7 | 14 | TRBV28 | CASSFWQGFYEQYF
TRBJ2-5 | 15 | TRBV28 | CASSLREGKGETQYF
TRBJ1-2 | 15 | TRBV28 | CASSTPGETDYGYTF
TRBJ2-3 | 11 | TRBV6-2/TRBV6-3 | CASSYGTTQYF
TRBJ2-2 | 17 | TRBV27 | CASSLSPLAANTGELFF
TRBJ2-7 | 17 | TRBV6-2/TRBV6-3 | CASSYGGGQGNFYEQYF
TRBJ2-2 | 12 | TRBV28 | CASSSLAGELFF
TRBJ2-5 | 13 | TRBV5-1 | CASSRTGGETQYF
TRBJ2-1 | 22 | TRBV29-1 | CSVEALPRDIFLGLAGGIEHFF
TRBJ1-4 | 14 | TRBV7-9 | CASSPTQGPEKLFF
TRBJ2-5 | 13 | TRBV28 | CASSVTVAETQYF
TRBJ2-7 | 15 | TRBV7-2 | CASSHQVVGYYEQYF
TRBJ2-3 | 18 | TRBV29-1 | CSSSRDRGDPTSADTQYF
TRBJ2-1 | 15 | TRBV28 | CATRLGVGNFDEQFF
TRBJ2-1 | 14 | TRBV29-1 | CSVEVDGTYNEQFF
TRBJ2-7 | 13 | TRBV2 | CASSWDVSYEQYF
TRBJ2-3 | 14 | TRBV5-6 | CDSSLLPGTDTQYF
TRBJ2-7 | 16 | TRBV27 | CASRAYGQGGWNEQYF
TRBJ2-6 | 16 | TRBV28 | CASTILWGSGAYVLTF